This is a list of T cell receptor beta chains from one sample in a study of yellow fever vaccine responses in identical twins. TCRdb re-called the RT-PCR reads through MiXCR, storing one row per CDR3 protein. This table holds some 20,000 distinct CDR3 sequences, roughly 80% found once. Sequences were derived from T cells from blood (PBMCs), unsorted or a sorted subset (not recorded which), sampled before or after yellow fever vaccination (not recorded which). The receptor set was obtained from a woman under 30 who received the yellow fever vaccine. Both conserved end residues are part of each CDR3. The D gene is left open where the match is weak. Clone sizes are given selectively: once, few, many, or a class where the clone is expanded.

J gene	V gene	D gene	clone size	CDR3 DNA	CDR3 protein
TRBJ2-1	TRBV2	TRBD2	NA	TGTGCCAGCAGTGGGGCTAGCGGGGGGCCCCTTTACAATGAGCAGTTCTTC	CASSGASGGPLYNEQFF
TRBJ2-5	TRBV11-1	NA	NA	TGTGCCAGCAGCTTGCTCTGGGAAGAGACCCAGTACTTC	CASSLLWEETQYF
TRBJ1-2	TRBV18	NA	few	TGTGCCAGCTCACCAGCGGGGGCTAACTATGGCTACACCTTC	CASSPAGANYGYTF
TRBJ2-7	TRBV10-3	NA	NA	TGTGCCATCGGGCGAGAAAAAGCCTACGAGCAGTACTTC	CAIGREKAYEQYF
TRBJ1-2	TRBV7-6	NA	NA	TGTGCCAGCAGCCCCCCAACGGATTATGGCTACACCTTC	CASSPPTDYGYTF
TRBJ2-3	TRBV7-3	TRBD2	NA	TGTGCCAGCAGCTTTGGCGGGAGTAGGGCAGATACGCAGTATTTT	CASSFGGSRADTQYF
TRBJ2-1	TRBV28	TRBD2	once	TGTGCCAGCAGTCGCCCCAAGACTAGCGGCCAATACAATGAGCAGTTCTTC	CASSRPKTSGQYNEQFF
TRBJ1-2	TRBV20-1	NA	NA	TGCAGTGCAACAACAGTTTCGGGGGGTGGCTACACCTTC	CSATTVSGGGYTF
TRBJ1-6	TRBV20-1	NA	NA	TGCAGTGCTAGGGATGCATCCTATAATTCACCCCTCCACTTT	CSARDASYNSPLHF
TRBJ1-1	TRBV29-1	NA	NA	TGCAGCTACGAGAGGGGTTGGGCCACTGAAGCTTTCTTT	CSYERGWATEAFF
TRBJ2-7	TRBV5-1	TRBD2	NA	TGCGCCAGCAGCTTTTTCTTCCGGGACTATTACGAGCAGTACTTC	CASSFFFRDYYEQYF
TRBJ2-7	TRBV19	TRBD2	NA	TGTGCCACCCGACGGACTAGTGGGTCCTACGAGCAGTACTTC	CATRRTSGSYEQYF
TRBJ2-3	TRBV20-1	NA	NA	TGCAGTGTCCCACTGGGGGCTAGCACAGATACGCAGTATTTT	CSVPLGASTDTQYF
TRBJ1-6	TRBV2	NA	NA	TGTGCCAGCAGTGGGCTGGGACACAATAATTCACCCCTCCACTTT	CASSGLGHNNSPLHF
TRBJ2-1	TRBV7-3	TRBD2	NA	TGTGCCAGCAGCCTAAGCGGGAGGGCGGGGAATGAGCAGTTCTTC	CASSLSGRAGNEQFF
TRBJ2-7	TRBV5-1	TRBD1	NA	TGCGCCAGCAGCACCGGACAGGGTCCCTACGAGCAGTACTTC	CASSTGQGPYEQYF
TRBJ1-2	TRBV24-1	NA	NA	TGTGCCACCAGTGATTCAGGGGACTATGGCTACACCTTC	CATSDSGDYGYTF
TRBJ1-1	TRBV2	TRBD1	few	TGTGCCAGCGGGACAGAATACAACACTGAAGCTTTCTTT	CASGTEYNTEAFF
TRBJ2-1	TRBV29-1	NA	NA	TGCAGCGTGGAACCGGTGGGGGATTTGAAGCATGAGCAGTTCTTC	CSVEPVGDLKHEQFF
TRBJ2-4	TRBV5-1	NA	NA	TGCGCCAGCAGGGACCTAAGGGCCAAAAACATTCAGTACTTC	CASRDLRAKNIQYF
TRBJ2-5	TRBV18	NA	few	TGTGCCAGCTCACCATCTCAGGGGGGAGAGACCCAGTACTTC	CASSPSQGGETQYF
TRBJ1-2	TRBV12-3/TRBV12-4	NA	NA	TGTGCCAGCAGTTTAGTGGACGAACCTGGGGTCTATGGCTACACCTTC	CASSLVDEPGVYGYTF
TRBJ2-7	TRBV3-1	NA	few	TGTGCCAGCAGCCAAGCTTACGAGCAGTACTTC	CASSQAYEQYF
TRBJ2-3	TRBV20-1	NA	NA	TGCAGTGAGGGACGGGCGAACACAGATACGCAGTATTTT	CSEGRANTDTQYF
TRBJ2-5	TRBV25-1	TRBD2	NA	TGTGCCAGCAGTGGACTAGCGGGGACTGAGACCCAGTACTTC	CASSGLAGTETQYF
TRBJ2-2	TRBV15	TRBD1	NA	TGTGCCACCAATGCCGTGGGACAGGGAATCTCCGGGGAGCTGTTTTTT	CATNAVGQGISGELFF
TRBJ2-1	TRBV4-1	NA	NA	TGCGCCAGCAGCCAAGTTAATATAGTCTCCTACAATGAGCAGTTCTTC	CASSQVNIVSYNEQFF
TRBJ2-1	TRBV10-3	NA	NA	TGTGCCATCAGGACAAACAATGAGCAGTTCTTC	CAIRTNNEQFF
TRBJ2-7	TRBV2	NA	NA	TGTGCCAGCAAGACCCCGGGGGTAGCCAGCCCCTACGAGCAGTACTTC	CASKTPGVASPYEQYF